This T cell receptor beta chain emerged from a study of control samples from healthy donors and cancer patients. The CDR3 contains 14 residues. V was pared by 5 bases and J by 3 bases, with 10 bases between. CDR1 and CDR2 from the germline V gene are MDHEN and SYDVKM. Assay: immunoSEQ multiplex PCR; the TCRdb copy retains only in-frame clones and omits some. Of 400,000 to 500,000 clones listed, about 93% are singletons. The chain links TRBV28 to TRBJ2-2; D gene unclear. This TCR derives from a man aged 40-55 years with head and neck cancer. Material for sequencing was PBMCs. The CDR3 reads CASSPPAYTGELFF. CDR3 DNA: TGTGCCAGCAGTCCCCCCGCCTACACCGGGGAGCTGTTTTTT.